This T cell receptor beta chain was obtained from a study of T cell responses to AZD1222 COVID-19 vaccine. TCRdb keeps only in-frame clones here, not all; method: immunoSEQ multiplex PCR. The sample has 130,000 to 150,000 clones; around 90% are singletons. CDR1 is SGDLS, CDR2 YYNGEE, per germline. J gave up 2 bases and V 4 bases, and 12 bases lay outside the gene matches. This CDR3 is 16 amino acids long. The sequence came from an adult who received the AZD1222 COVID-19 vaccine. The sample in question was peripheral blood, obtained 28 days after the second AZD1222 dose. The chain combines TRBV9 with TRBJ2-7; 7 bases line up with TRBD1. CDR3 sequence (DNA): TGTGCCAGCAGCCGAGGGGGCGGAGGTCCGGCCTACGAGCAGTACTTC. It translates to CASSRGGGGPAYEQYF.